The 30 T cell receptor beta chains below come from one sample, sequenced in a study of molecular identifiers for immune sequencing clone quantification. Each CDR3 protein is one row after TCRdb ran MiXCR on the PCR reads. The repertoire includes some 580,000 distinct CDR3 sequences, roughly 25% of them detected once, and around 0.78% sits in the top ten. Sequencing was performed on naive CD8+ T cells from blood, with Jurkat cell RNA spiked in. Described subset: FACS-sorted CD8+CD4-CCR7+CD45RA+ naive T cells. Receptors were obtained from a human donor in good health. Some libraries in this study had Jurkat cell RNA spiked in.

This clonotype has a handful of counts. The J gene is TRBJ2-5, the V gene TRBV27; TRBD2 matches 9 bases. From germline, CDR1 is MNHEY and CDR2 SMNVEV (reference sequence). This CDR3 has 13 residues. J was trimmed by 4 bases and V by 7 bases; bases with no gene match: 4. The CDR3 is CASMTSGLETQYF. CDR3 sequence (DNA): TGTGCCAGCATGACTAGCGGATTAGAGACCCAGTACTTC.

This clonotype was counted ten times or more. The chain recombines TRBV7-6 with TRBJ2-3; 7 bases are shared with TRBD2. V shed 1 base and J 0 bases; nucleotides not matched to a gene: 10. The CDR3 runs 18 residues. From germline, CDR1 is SGHVS and CDR2 FNYEAQ. The CDR3 DNA is TGTGCCAGCAGCTTAGACGAGAGCGGGACTCCTAGCACAGATACGCAGTATTTT. It translates to CASSLDESGTPSTDTQYF.

This clonotype was counted ten times or more. The chain couples TRBV11-2 to TRBJ2-1; D unresolved. Germline lookup yields CDR1 SGHAT and CDR2 FQNNGV. This CDR3 is 12 amino acids long. V gave up 4 bases and J gave up 8 bases, with 9 bases separating them. CDR3 DNA: TGTGCCAGCAGCTCCCTCCGACATGAGCAGTTCTTC. It translates to CASSSLRHEQFF. Full variable domain (outside the CDR3, taken from reference TRBV11-2 and TRBJ2-1): EAGVAQSPRYKIIEKRQSVAFWCNPISGHATLYWYQQILGQGPKLLIQFQNNGVVDDSQLPKDRFSAERLKGVDSTLKIQPAKLEDSAVYLCASSSLRHEQFFGPGTRLTVL.

This clonotype was detected ten times or more. The CDR3 coding sequence is TGTGCCAGCAGTTACCGCTCGAAGAGCTCCTACAATGAGCAGTTCTTC. This sequence encodes CASSYRSKSSYNEQFF. The chain employs TRBV6-5 and TRBJ2-1; no clear D. In germline, CDR1 is MNHEY, CDR2 SVGAGI. The CDR3 extends over 16 amino acids. Trimming removed 2 bases from V and 0 bases from J, with 11 bases in between.

A word on this clonotype: The junction does not match germline at one end; this may be a read error. The chain joins TRBV7-3 to TRBJ2-1; 7 nucleotides align to TRBD2. Germline CDR1 is SGHTA and CDR2 is FQGTGA. This CDR3 is 16 amino acids long. CDR3 coding DNA: TGTGCCAGCAGCTTATCACTAGCGAGTCTCTACAATGAGAAGTTCTTC. Translation: CASSLSLASLYNEKFF.

This clonotype was counted many times. This chain uses TRBV5-4 with TRBJ2-3; no firm D call. In germline, CDR1 is SGHNT, CDR2 YYREEE (reference sequence). The CDR3 is 13 amino acids. The ends were cut back, 5 bases at V and 1 base at J, with 8 bases in the middle. CDR3 bases: TGTGCCAGCAGGGTATTCCGCACAGATACGCAGTATTTT. This encodes CASRVFRTDTQYF. The full variable domain, completed using reference TRBV5-4 and TRBJ2-3, is ETGVTQSPTHLIKTRGQQVTLRCSSQSGHNTVSWYQQALGQGPQFIFQYYREEENGRGNFPPRFSGLQFPNYSSELNVNALELDDSALYLCASRVFRTDTQYFGPGTRLTVL.

The J gene is TRBJ2-6, the V gene TRBV9, with D possibly TRBD2 on 5 matching bases. CDR3 length: 15 amino acids. Looked up from germline, CDR1 is SGDLS and CDR2 is YYNGEE. Trimming took off 2 bases at V and 4 bases at J, with 10 bases between the two ends. The CDR3, as DNA: TGTGCCAGCAGCGTTAGCGAAGTCGGGGCCAACGTCCTGACTTTC. It specifies CASSVSEVGANVLTF.

In regard to this clonotype: The DNA is omitted, as the CDR3 cannot be located on it reliably, and the CDR3 follows TCRdb's listing. This chain uses TRBV7-9 with TRBJ2-1; the table's D call, TRBD1, has no DNA check behind it. The germline CDR1 and CDR2 sequences are SEHNR and FQNEAQ (reference sequence). The CDR3 is made up of 15 amino acids, end residues included. The CDR3: CASSLVARGADERFF.

This clonotype was detected only a few times. The chain combines TRBV28 with TRBJ2-5, with D possibly matching TRBD2 (6 bases). Deletions cut 4 bases from V and 5 bases from J, with 14 bases between. Germline V gives CDR1 MDHEN, CDR2 SYDVKM. CDR3 length: 14 amino acids. In nucleotides, the CDR3 is TGTGCCAGCAGTTCCTACGGGAGTGGGGAGACCCAGTACTTC. Translation gives CASSSYGSGETQYF.

The chain uses TRBV27 and TRBJ2-2; D perhaps matches TRBD2 (5 bases). The V gene's germline CDR1 is MNHEY and CDR2 SMNVEV (reference sequence). The CDR3 totals 16 residues. The V gene lost 5 bases and the J gene lost 4 bases, with 17 bases spanning the gap. The CDR3 reads CASSGWAGGTTGELFF. CDR3 coding DNA: TGTGCCAGCAGTGGCTGGGCAGGAGGTACCACCGGGGAGCTGTTTTTT.

A word on this clonotype: Its ends do not fully match the called genes, so a read error is possible. The chain recombines TRBV6-2 or TRBV6-3 with TRBJ2-7, with TRBD1 identical over 7 bases. The CDR3 loop spans 14 amino acids. The germline V gene encodes CDR1 MNHEY and CDR2 SVGEGT. The CDR3 DNA reads TGTGCCAGCAGTTCGGGACAGCGAACCTACGAGCAGAACTTC. Encoded protein: CASSSGQRTYEQNF.

A note on this clonotype: A read error may be the cause here, since a much bigger clone is one base away. CDR3 nucleotide sequence: TGTGCCAGCAGCTTATACGGAGCGGAGCCCCAGCAGTTT. This sequence encodes CASSLYGAEPQQF. V is TRBV7-2 and J is TRBJ1-5; D unresolved. This CDR3 has 13 amino acids. Germline-derived CDR1 and CDR2 are SGHTA and FQGNSA. The whole variable domain, remainder taken from reference TRBV7-2 and TRBJ1-5, is GAGVSQSPSNKVTEKGKDVELRCDPISGHTALYWYRQSLGQGLEFLIYFQGNSAPDKSGLPSDRFSAERTGGSVSTLTIQRTQQEDSAVYLCASSLYGAEPQQFGDGTRLSIL.

The chain carries TRBV19 and TRBJ1-1; no clear D gene. This CDR3 has 16 residues. V gave up 2 bases and J gave up 1 base, with 14 bases separating them. Germline values: CDR1 LNHDA, CDR2 SQIVND (reference sequence). The CDR3 loop is CASSITGMLGNTEAFF. The CDR3 DNA reads as TGTGCCAGTAGTATAACCGGGATGCTGGGGAACACTGAAGCTTTCTTT.

This clonotype was detected only a few times. The V and J genes are TRBV4-1 and TRBJ2-7; D not certain. CDR1 and CDR2 from the germline V gene are MGHRA and YSYEKL. V lost 4 bases and J lost 3, with 10 bases in between. This CDR3 has 13 residues. CDR3 region: CASSPHINYEQYF. The CDR3 nucleotides read TGCGCCAGCAGCCCACACATTAACTACGAGCAGTACTTC.

In regard to this clonotype: A read error is possible here, since a much larger clone lies one base away. The J gene is TRBJ1-3, the V gene TRBV27; D unresolved. This CDR3 has 14 residues. Trimming left V 5 bases short and J 1 base short, with 9 bases between. The germline CDR1 and CDR2 sequences are MNHEY and SMNVEV (reference sequence). CDR3 residues: CASSPARSGNTIYF. The CDR3 DNA follows: TGTGCCAGCAGTCCCGCCAGATCTGGAAACACCATATATTTT.

The chain links TRBV7-8 to TRBJ1-3, with D unresolved. The CDR3 is made up of 16 amino acids. The germline CDR1 and CDR2 sequences are SGHVS and FQNEAQ. With 5 bases removed from V and 0 bases from J, the gap between germline ends came to 14 bases. CDR3 amino acids: CASSLSGTNSGNTIYF. The CDR3 DNA follows: TGTGCCAGCAGCCTGAGTGGCACAAACTCTGGAAACACCATATATTTT.

V usage is TRBV10-3 and J usage is TRBJ2-7, with D hard to call. Trimming took 6 bases from V and 6 from J, leaving 9 bases between them. Germline-derived CDR1 and CDR2 are ENHRY and SYGVKD. There are 11 residues in the CDR3. CDR3 coding DNA: TGTGCCATCAGCGGGCTGGGCGAGCAGTACTTC. Translated: CAISGLGEQYF.

This clonotype has only one observation. The conserved phenylalanine or tryptophan is not found at the CDR3 terminus, so this likely reflects a read error. The V gene is TRBV29-1, the J gene TRBJ2-7, with D possibly matching TRBD1 (5 bases). The CDR3 runs 13 residues. Trimming removed 6 bases from V and 0 bases from J, with 12 bases in between. Per the germline V gene, CDR1 is SQVTM and CDR2 is ANQGSEA. The chain's CDR3 is CSVIRDYSYEQYL. CDR3 in DNA: TGCAGCGTAATCAGGGATTACTCCTACGAGCAGTACCTC.

The gene calls are TRBV6-5 and TRBJ1-2, with a possible D match to TRBD1 (5 bases). V was trimmed by 0 bases and J by 3 bases, leaving 11 bases between them. Germline values: CDR1 MNHEY, CDR2 SVGAGI. The CDR3 is 15 residues long. CDR3: CASSYSPDTHYGYTF. The CDR3 DNA is TGTGCCAGCAGTTACTCCCCGGACACCCACTATGGCTACACCTTC.

The table lists this clonotype with many counts. The gene calls are TRBV7-9 and TRBJ1-1; D not certain. With 1 base removed from V and 1 base from J, the gap between germline ends came to 10 bases. The germline CDR1 and CDR2 sequences are SEHNR and FQNEAQ (reference sequence). The CDR3 length is 15 residues. This chain's CDR3 is CASSLGAVSNTEAFF. The CDR3 DNA reads TGTGCCAGCAGCTTAGGGGCAGTTTCGAACACTGAAGCTTTCTTT.

This clonotype came up many times. V gene TRBV2 combines with J gene TRBJ1-5; D not resolved. Germline V gives CDR1 SNHLY, CDR2 FYNNEI. The CDR3 is 15 residues long. Deletions cut 5 bases from V and 0 bases from J, with 11 bases between. CDR3: CASSPFGYSNQPQHF. In DNA, the CDR3 is TGTGCCAGCAGTCCATTTGGATATAGCAATCAGCCCCAGCATTTT.

This clonotype showed up many times. The chain employs TRBV6-5 and TRBJ2-3; D gene uncertain. Per the germline V gene, CDR1 is MNHEY and CDR2 is SVGAGI. V gave up 5 bases and J gave up 5 bases, with 14 bases separating them. The CDR3 totals 14 residues. The CDR3 spells CASSDGLGGDTQYF. For the CDR3, the DNA is TGTGCCAGCAGTGACGGGTTAGGTGGAGATACGCAGTATTTT.

The chain uses TRBV30 and TRBJ1-5, with a weak D call TRBD1 (5 bases). Trimming left V 3 bases short and J 3 bases short, with 15 bases between. This CDR3 spans 15 amino acids. Per germline, CDR1 GTSNPN and CDR2 SVGIG (reference sequence). This CDR3 reads CAWSPGLTVNQPQHF. CDR3 bases: TGTGCCTGGAGCCCGGGGTTGACAGTCAATCAGCCCCAGCATTTT.

This clonotype was seen only a few times. The J gene is TRBJ2-3, the V gene TRBV11-2, with 7 positions matching TRBD2. J gave up 2 bases and V 5 bases, and 7 bases lay outside the gene matches. In germline, CDR1 is SGHAT, CDR2 FQNNGV. The CDR3 runs 15 residues. The chain's CDR3 is CASSPTGTTTDTQYF. The CDR3 DNA reads as TGTGCCAGCAGCCCGACCGGGACTACCACAGATACGCAGTATTTT.

This clonotype was counted between two and nine times. V and J are TRBV5-1 and TRBJ2-7; no clear D gene. This CDR3 has 15 residues. The germline CDR1 and CDR2 sequences are SGHRS and YFSETQ. V lost 0 bases to trimming and J lost 2 bases, with 12 bases between them. The CDR3 loop reads CASSLAAQDPYEQYF. The CDR3 DNA follows: TGCGCCAGCAGCTTGGCCGCCCAGGACCCCTACGAGCAGTACTTC.

This clonotype was found many times. The rearrangement links TRBV29-1 to TRBJ1-3; 8 bases are shared with TRBD1. The V gene's germline CDR1 is SQVTM and CDR2 ANQGSEA. The CDR3 sequence is 15 residues long. V was clipped by 4 bases and J by 4 bases; unmatched bases: 9. This CDR3 reads CSVVHPGQEGNTIYF. In nucleotides, the CDR3 is TGCAGCGTTGTTCATCCGGGACAGGAGGGAAACACCATATATTTT.

Concerning this clonotype: A much larger clone is a single base away; this may be a read error. The chain joins TRBV3-1 to TRBJ2-3; D may be TRBD2 (5 bases). Germline assignment: CDR1 LGHDT and CDR2 YNNKEL (reference sequence). This CDR3 is 17 amino acids long. This CDR3 reads CASSQDLGGAPTDTRYF. CDR3 nucleotides: TGTGCCAGCAGCCAAGATCTAGGAGGTGCGCCCACAGATACGCGGTATTTT.

Details on this clonotype: Being one base from a much bigger clone, this may be a read error. The genes are TRBV7-2 and TRBJ2-1, with D maybe TRBD1 (5 bases). CDR1 is SGHTA, CDR2 FQGNSA, per germline. This CDR3 spans 13 amino acids. The CDR3 protein is CASNPDTYNELFF. CDR3 in DNA: TGTGCCAGCAACCCGGACACCTACAATGAGCTGTTCTTC.

A word on this clonotype: At one end, the junction sequence differs from germline, possibly due to a read error. The chain combines TRBV7-9 with TRBJ2-7; D is ambiguous. CDR3 size: 16 residues. Germline CDR1 reads SEHNR; CDR2 reads FQNEAQ (reference sequence). CDR3 protein: CATTPRIRVNSYERYF. As DNA, the CDR3 is TGTGCCACCACCCCCAGGATCCGGGTCAACTCCTACGAGCGGTACTTC.

The CDR3 reads CASSQGGGVYNEQFF. The DNA of the CDR3 is TGTGCCAGCAGCCAAGGGGGCGGGGTATACAATGAGCAGTTCTTC. The chain couples TRBV14 to TRBJ2-1; possible D gene TRBD2, 6 bases. V lost 1 base, J lost 4 bases, and 11 bases lay in between. In germline, CDR1 is SGHDN, CDR2 FVKESK. The CDR3 has 15 amino acids.